Listed below are T cell receptor beta chains from one sample, sequenced in a study of follicular helper T cells after annual influenza vaccination. Sequencing was performed with immunoSEQ multiplex PCR; in TCRdb, only in-frame clones are kept and a portion is missing. The sample includes roughly 9,000 clones, nearly 85% of them seen just once. Sequencing used CXCR5+ CD38- circulating T follicular helper cells from blood, obtained 7 days after influenza vaccination. The receptors originated from an adult who received the influenza vaccine. CDR3s include the opening cysteine and the closing phenylalanine or tryptophan. The D gene is left open where the match is weak.

j_call v_call d_call cdr3_aa
TRBJ2-1 TRBV15 - CATSRDRQDEQFF
TRBJ2-1 TRBV6-6 TRBD2 CASRPSGYNEQFF
TRBJ2-5 TRBV5-1 - CASSPRVQETQYF
TRBJ2-1 TRBV30 TRBD2 CAWSGPLAGAINEQFF
TRBJ2-1 TRBV10-3 TRBD2 CAISAETSRNNEQFF
TRBJ1-1 TRBV7-9 TRBD1 CASSRGQEMNTEAFF
TRBJ2-1 TRBV29-1 - CSVEVSGSSYNEQFF
TRBJ2-5 TRBV5-1 - CASSLLAEVGETQYF
TRBJ2-5 TRBV29-1 - CSAVPNQETQYF
TRBJ1-3 TRBV11-2 - CASSFKSPGNTIYF
TRBJ2-7 TRBV7-2 TRBD2 CASSPTAAGASYEQYF
TRBJ2-5 TRBV5-4 TRBD2 CASSLGLAVQETQYF
TRBJ1-4 TRBV7-2 - CASSLGINPGTVEKLFF
TRBJ1-1 TRBV15 - CATSRDTDTEAFF
TRBJ2-3 TRBV2 - CASSEGLPPGDTQYF
TRBJ1-4 TRBV6-6 TRBD1 CASEGAGANEKLFF
TRBJ1-5 TRBV6-5 - CASVADNQPQHF
TRBJ2-2 TRBV7-3 TRBD1 CASSTMTGGTGELFF
TRBJ2-1 TRBV19 TRBD2 CASSIDQTSGRVEQFF
TRBJ1-4 TRBV6-6 - CASSQGNEKLFF
TRBJ1-5 TRBV19 TRBD1 CASSITGGGQPQHF
TRBJ2-5 TRBV7-2 TRBD1 CASSQQGGETQYF